These 27 T cell receptor beta chains share one sample of origin, sequenced in a study of blood T cell repertoires in COVID-19. Profiling relied on immunoSEQ multiplex PCR, and the TCRdb table lists in-frame clones only, not all of them. The sample holds about 360,000 clones, 86% seen once. The specimen sequenced was peripheral blood. These receptor sequences come from a woman in her fifties or sixties with COVID-19, enrolled during active disease.

This sequence joins TRBV6-5 and TRBJ1-1, with D uncertain. In germline, CDR1 is MNHEY, CDR2 SVGAGI. The CDR3 loop spans 14 amino acids. V was cut by 11 bases and J by 4 bases, with 20 bases left in between. The CDR3 spells CAATLGGSGTEAFF. CDR3 sequence (DNA): TGTGCCGCCACCCTGGGAGGGAGTGGCACTGAAGCTTTCTTT.

This clone was observed a few times. The chain combines TRBV6-2 or TRBV6-3 with TRBJ2-1; 10 nucleotides match TRBD2. This CDR3 is 17 amino acids long. Germline-derived CDR1 and CDR2 are MNHEY and SVGEGT. V was clipped by 5 bases and J by 6 bases; unmatched bases: 13. The CDR3 sequence: CASSPPLGAGGPNEQFF. Written as DNA, the CDR3 is TGTGCCAGCAGTCCCCCCCTGGGAGCGGGGGGGCCCAATGAGCAGTTCTTC.

CDR3 bases: TGTGCCAGCAGCTTGCCGGAGGGCAGGGGAGGGGAGACCCAGTACTTC. It specifies CASSLPEGRGGETQYF. The V gene is TRBV11-3, the J gene TRBJ2-5, with D possibly matching TRBD2 (7 bases). V lost 3 bases and J 5 bases, leaving 19 bases between the germline ends. The germline CDR1 and CDR2 sequences are SGHNT and YENEEA. The CDR3 runs to 16 residues.

This chain links TRBV6-6 with TRBJ2-1, with D tentatively TRBD1 (6 bases). Between the trimmed V and J ends, which lost 7 bases and 6 bases, there was a span of 19 bases. This CDR3 is 15 amino acids long. The germline gives CDR1 MNHNY, CDR2 SVGAGI (reference sequence). CDR3 protein: CASITTSDSGNEQFF. CDR3 DNA: TGTGCCAGCATCACGACTTCGGACAGTGGCAATGAGCAGTTCTTC.

The chain is built from TRBV5-1 and TRBJ2-2; D is uncertain. V dropped 4 bases and J dropped 4 bases, with 8 bases sitting between them. Germline CDR1 reads SGHRS; CDR2 reads YFSETQ. This CDR3 is built from 13 residues. The CDR3 sequence is CASSPKLTGELFF. The DNA of the CDR3 is TGCGCCAGCAGCCCAAAGCTCACCGGGGAGCTGTTTTTT.

The chain employs TRBV6-5 and TRBJ1-2, with D hard to call. The CDR3 totals 13 residues. V dropped 2 bases and J dropped 4 bases, with 8 bases sitting between them. Germline assignment: CDR1 MNHEY and CDR2 SVGAGI. The CDR3 region has the DNA TGTGCCAGCAGTTACGGCCAATCCTATGGCTACACCTTC. Translated, it gives CASSYGQSYGYTF.

The genes are TRBV7-3 and TRBJ2-5; TRBD2 matches 9 bases. This CDR3 has 16 residues. V was clipped by 6 bases and J by 5 bases; unmatched bases: 13. CDR1 and CDR2 from the germline V gene are SGHTA and FQGTGA. CDR3 sequence: CASSMNGGLAGETQYF. As DNA, the CDR3 is TGTGCCAGCAGTATGAACGGAGGGCTAGCGGGGGAGACCCAGTACTTC.

The chain couples TRBV18 to TRBJ1-5; TRBD1 agrees at 9 bases. V lost 3 bases and J lost 6; bases outside the gene matches: 6. The CDR3 sequence is 15 residues long. In germline, CDR1 is KGHSH, CDR2 LQKENI. For the CDR3, the DNA is TGTGCCAGCTCACCGGTCGGACAGGGGATTCAGCCCCAGCATTTT. It encodes CASSPVGQGIQPQHF.

This clone showed up just once. The V gene is TRBV6-6, the J gene TRBJ2-1, with 11 bases matching TRBD1. There are 14 residues in the CDR3. With V trimmed by 6 bases and J by 10 bases, 8 bases remained unmatched. Germline V CDR1 and CDR2: MNHNY, SVGAGI (reference sequence). The CDR3 region is CASSHRTGGGEQFF. The CDR3 nucleotides read TGTGCCAGCAGCCATAGGACAGGGGGCGGCGAGCAGTTCTTC.

The table lists this clone with a few counts. The gene calls are TRBV3-1 (or the pseudogene TRBV3-2) and TRBJ2-7; 10 bases fit TRBD2. Trimming removed 0 bases from V and 0 bases from J; junction bases left unmatched: 8. This CDR3 region has 18 residues. The V gene's germline CDR1 is LGHDT and CDR2 YNNKEL (reference sequence). The CDR3 loop is CASSQDPSSGRLSYEQYF. The CDR3 nucleotides read TGTGCCAGCAGCCAAGATCCCTCTAGCGGGAGACTCTCCTACGAGCAGTACTTC.

The genes are TRBV11-3 and TRBJ2-1, with D perhaps matching TRBD2 (6 bases). This CDR3 has 16 amino acids. CDR1 and CDR2 (germline): SGHNT, YENEEA. Between the trimmed V and J ends, which lost 5 bases and 6 bases, there was a span of 20 bases. The CDR3 coding sequence is TGTGCCAGCAGCGCAGGGAGGATGACCCGGATCAATGAGCAGTTCTTC. This sequence encodes CASSAGRMTRINEQFF.

The V call is TRBV5-1, the J call TRBJ2-2, with D possibly being TRBD2 (6 bases). The CDR3 totals 14 residues. The V end lost 6 bases, the J end lost 4 bases, and 13 bases lay between the germline ends. Looked up from germline, CDR1 is SGHRS and CDR2 is YFSETQ. The CDR3 region is CASNLQGLTGELFF. Here the CDR3 DNA reads TGCGCCAGCAACCTGCAGGGACTCACCGGGGAGCTGTTTTTT. Using reference TRBV5-1 and TRBJ2-2 for the parts outside the CDR3, the full variable domain is KAGVTQTPRYLIKTRGQQVTLSCSPISGHRSVSWYQQTPGQGLQFLFEYFSETQRNKGNFPGRFSGRQFSNSRSEMNVSTLELGDSALYLCASNLQGLTGELFFGEGSRLTVL.

The rearrangement joins TRBV6-5 to TRBJ1-4, with a tentative D call TRBD1 (5 bases). The CDR3 sequence is 15 residues long. Germline V CDR1 and CDR2: MNHEY, SVGAGI. Deletions cut 6 bases from V and 4 bases from J, with 15 bases between. DNA of the CDR3: TGTGCCAGCAGAAAAGGTGGACACAGTAATGAAAAACTGTTTTTT. It is translated as CASRKGGHSNEKLFF.

The chain has TRBV2 and TRBJ2-2, with 8 nucleotides matching TRBD1. V shed 6 bases, J shed 6 bases, and the junction held 6 bases outside the gene matches. The CDR3 consists of 14 residues. Germline V gene sequence: CDR1 SNHLY, CDR2 FYNNEI. CDR3 nucleotide sequence: TGTGCCAGCAGCATGGACAGGGTACCCGGGGAGCTGTTTTTT. Translated: CASSMDRVPGELFF.

The V and J genes are TRBV7-2 and TRBJ2-2, with D perhaps matching TRBD2 (5 bases). The length of the CDR3 is 17 residues. Germline V CDR1 and CDR2: SGHTA, FQGNSA. V dropped 2 bases and J dropped 2 bases, with 15 bases sitting between them. CDR3: CASSLRNGVLNTGELFF. CDR3 sequence (DNA): TGTGCCAGCAGCTTAAGAAACGGGGTGCTAAACACCGGGGAGCTGTTTTTT.

This clone was seen a single time. The CDR3 is CASSVGWTVPARRENEQFF. CDR3 bases: TGTGCCAGCAGCGTAGGATGGACAGTTCCAGCCCGACGAGAAAATGAGCAGTTCTTC. The gene calls are TRBV9 and TRBJ2-1, with a tentative D call TRBD1 (6 bases). V was pared by 0 bases and J by 7 bases, with 26 bases between. The CDR3 is made up of 19 amino acids. The germline CDR1 and CDR2 sequences are SGDLS and YYNGEE.

The chain recombines TRBV6-6 with TRBJ1-1; no clear D gene. CDR3 length: 13 amino acids. Trimming pared 8 bases from V and 3 bases from J, leaving 13 bases between. Germline-derived CDR1 and CDR2 are MNHNY and SVGAGI (reference sequence). The CDR3 loop reads CASSRVGYTEAFF. The CDR3 DNA is TGTGCCAGCTCTCGTGTTGGCTACACTGAAGCTTTCTTT.

This clone was counted at least ten times. The rearrangement joins TRBV19 to TRBJ1-5; maybe TRBD1 (5 bases). Germline CDR1 is LNHDA and CDR2 is SQIVND (reference sequence). V was pared by 8 bases and J by 2 bases, with 13 bases between. The CDR3 runs to 14 residues. Here the CDR3 DNA reads TGTGCCAGTTGCAGGGAACTCGGCAATCAGCCCCAGCATTTT. Translated, it gives CASCRELGNQPQHF.

In this sample, this clone turned up once. CDR3 protein: CASSPAMGQTYEQYF. The CDR3 DNA reads as TGCGCCAGCAGCCCGGCGATGGGGCAGACCTACGAGCAGTACTTC. The chain links TRBV5-1 to TRBJ2-7; a possible D gene is TRBD1 (5 bases). CDR3 size: 15 residues. Germline values: CDR1 SGHRS, CDR2 YFSETQ. Between the trimmed V and J ends, which lost 4 bases and 2 bases, there was a span of 16 bases.

The V gene is TRBV14, the J gene TRBJ2-3; TRBD1 matches at 8 bases. This CDR3 spans 16 amino acids. With 2 bases clipped from V and 2 bases from J, the junction kept 6 bases outside the gene matches. Germline lookup yields CDR1 SGHDN and CDR2 FVKESK. The chain's CDR3 is CASSQRTGMDTDTQYF. CDR3 DNA sequence: TGTGCCAGCAGCCAACGGACAGGGATGGACACAGATACGCAGTATTTT.

The chain is built from TRBV19 and TRBJ1-5; weak D call: TRBD1 (6 bases). The CDR3 consists of 13 residues. The V gene's germline CDR1 is LNHDA and CDR2 SQIVND (reference sequence). V dropped 4 bases and J dropped 3 bases, with 7 bases sitting between them. The chain's CDR3 is CASSTGDNQPQHF. The CDR3 DNA sequence: TGTGCCAGTAGTACAGGGGACAATCAGCCCCAGCATTTT.

V is TRBV7-9 and J is TRBJ2-5; TRBD2 agrees at 8 bases. The J segment lost 5 bases and the V segment lost 4 bases, leaving 21 bases of the junction unmatched. This CDR3 is built from 19 residues. From germline, CDR1 is SEHNR and CDR2 FQNEAQ (reference sequence). CDR3 bases: TGTGCCAGCAGCTCCCCCCCTGGCGGGGGGCTAAGGGTGGCGGAGACCCAGTACTTC. Amino acid sequence: CASSSPPGGGLRVAETQYF.

The J gene is TRBJ1-6, the V gene TRBV11-3, with TRBD1 as a possible D gene (5 bases). CDR3 length: 14 amino acids. Deletions cut 1 base from V and 8 bases from J, with 9 bases between. CDR1 is SGHNT, CDR2 YENEEA, per germline. CDR3 region: CASSLGQGYSPLHF. DNA for the CDR3: TGTGCCAGCAGCTTAGGTCAGGGTTATTCACCCCTCCACTTT.

The V and J genes are TRBV2 and TRBJ2-1, with 11 bases fitting TRBD2. Unmatched junction bases numbered 11, after V lost 9 bases and J lost 1 base. The CDR3 runs to 17 residues. Germline lookup yields CDR1 SNHLY and CDR2 FYNNEI. CDR3 residues: CARMEVAGGPSYNEQFF. In DNA form, the CDR3 reads TGTGCCAGGATGGAAGTAGCGGGGGGGCCTTCCTACAATGAGCAGTTCTTC.

This rearrangement joins TRBV3-1 (or the pseudogene TRBV3-2) to TRBJ2-1; 7 bases match TRBD2. Germline V CDR1 and CDR2: LGHDT, YNNKEL (reference sequence). With 1 base clipped from V and 7 bases from J, the junction kept 10 bases outside the gene matches. This CDR3 has 16 amino acids. CDR3: CASSQVTSGAGNEQFF. In DNA form, the CDR3 reads TGTGCCAGCAGCCAAGTAACCAGCGGGGCTGGGAATGAGCAGTTCTTC.

This chain uses TRBV5-6 with TRBJ1-1, with D perhaps matching TRBD1 (5 bases). This CDR3 is built from 13 residues. Per germline, CDR1 SGHDT and CDR2 YYEEEE. The V end was cut by 3 bases, the J end by 0 bases, with 6 bases between. CDR3 in DNA: TGTGCCAGCAGCTCGGACATGAACACTGAAGCTTTCTTT. Its protein product is CASSSDMNTEAFF.

This chain joins TRBV27 and TRBJ2-2; TRBD2 matches at 16 bases. V was clipped by 5 bases and J by 3 bases; unmatched bases: 3. This CDR3 is built from 17 residues. The germline V gene has CDR1 MNHEY and CDR2 SMNVEV (reference sequence). The CDR3 loop reads CASSGTSGGGDTGELFF. As DNA, the CDR3 is TGTGCCAGCAGTGGGACTAGCGGGGGGGGAGACACCGGGGAGCTGTTTTTT.